Listed below are T cell receptor beta chains from one sample, sequenced in a study of cytomegalovirus exposure and HLA in healthy donors. Data came from immunoSEQ multiplex PCR; TCRdb stores just in-frame clones and leaves some out. Of approximately 210,000 clones in the sample, about 88% were seen once. The sequenced sample consisted of PBMCs. The source of these receptors is a woman in her late teens or twenties in good health and CMV-seronegative. The CDR3 runs from the conserved cysteine through the conserved F or W. A D gene is named only where the DNA matches it firmly. Not every row has a clone size; where given, it reads once, few, many or a size class.

len	v_gene	d_gene	abundance	j_gene	CDR3aa	CDR3nt
13	TRBV2	-	-	TRBJ2-7	CASRPDREDEQYF	TGTGCCAGCAGACCCGACAGGGAGGACGAGCAATACTTC
17	TRBV6-1	TRBD1	-	TRBJ1-6	CASSEALGTGWNSPLHF	TGTGCCAGCAGTGAAGCACTCGGGACAGGGTGGAATTCACCCCTCCACTTT
11	TRBV20-1	-	-	TRBJ2-1	CSAIISLVQFF	TGCAGTGCTATTATTAGCCTCGTGCAGTTCTTC
14	TRBV27	-	few	TRBJ1-4	CASSFRQENEKLFF	TGTGCCAGCAGTTTCCGACAGGAAAATGAAAAACTGTTTTTT
12	TRBV19	TRBD2	-	TRBJ2-5	CASWGGQETQYF	TGTGCCAGTTGGGGGGGGCAAGAGACCCAGTACTTC
16	TRBV6-4	TRBD2	few	TRBJ2-1	CASSDEASGGAHEQFF	TGTGCCAGCAGTGACGAGGCTAGCGGGGGGGCCCATGAGCAGTTCTTC
15	TRBV11-2	-	once	TRBJ2-2	CASSFSLRDTGELFF	TGTGCCAGCAGCTTTAGTCTCCGTGACACCGGGGAGCTGTTTTTT
12	TRBV30	TRBD1	-	TRBJ2-7	CAWSGQGHEQYF	TGTGCCTGGAGCGGACAGGGCCACGAGCAGTACTTC
14	TRBV6-5	TRBD1	-	TRBJ2-5	CASSPMRGRVTQYF	TGTGCCAGCAGTCCCATGAGGGGGCGGGTGACCCAGTACTTC
13	TRBV19	-	-	TRBJ2-1	CASSRRDLVEQFF	TGTGCCAGTAGTCGGCGGGATCTTGTTGAGCAGTTCTTC
13	TRBV30	-	-	TRBJ1-3	CAWRTGFGNTIYF	TGTGCCTGGCGTACAGGGTTTGGAAACACCATATATTTT
15	TRBV7-2	-	-	TRBJ2-7	CASSLVSGTWDEQYF	TGTGCCAGCAGCTTAGTTTCGGGGACTTGGGACGAGCAGTACTTC
10	TRBV19	-	-	TRBJ1-1	CAARGTEAFF	TGTGCGGCGCGAGGGACTGAAGCTTTCTTT
15	TRBV2	TRBD1	-	TRBJ2-7	CASSTGQGNSYEQYF	TGTGCCAGCAGTACCGGACAGGGAAACTCCTACGAGCAGTACTTC
15	TRBV6-1	-	once	TRBJ1-5	CASSEGGRVSQPQHF	TGTGCCAGCAGTGAAGGGGGGAGGGTGAGTCAGCCCCAGCATTTT
13	TRBV7-2	TRBD2	-	TRBJ2-7	CASSLAGYYEQYF	TGTGCCAGCAGCCTAGCGGGCTACTACGAGCAGTACTTC
12	TRBV19	-	-	TRBJ1-2	CASSIEGDGYTF	TGTGCCAGTAGTATCGAGGGGGATGGCTACACCTTC
16	TRBV28	-	-	TRBJ1-6	CASRGGESSYNSPLHF	TGTGCCAGCAGGGGCGGGGAGAGCTCCTATAATTCACCCCTCCACTTT
14	TRBV10-3	-	-	TRBJ2-6	CAIMRDSGANVLTF	TGTGCCATCATGCGGGACTCTGGGGCCAACGTCCTGACTTTC
15	TRBV5-1	TRBD1	-	TRBJ2-7	CASSPGTALTYEQYF	TGCGCCAGCAGCCCCGGGACAGCCCTTACCTACGAGCAGTACTTC
13	TRBV5-4	-	-	TRBJ1-1	CASSLGRTGEAFF	TGTGCCAGCAGCCTCGGAAGGACGGGAGAAGCTTTCTTT
15	TRBV7-9	TRBD1	-	TRBJ2-3	CASSFSGQGTDTQYF	TGTGCCAGCAGCTTTTCGGGACAGGGAACAGATACGCAGTATTTT
13	TRBV5-1	-	-	TRBJ2-5	CASSLGRQETQYF	TGCGCCAGCAGCTTAGGCAGGCAAGAGACCCAGTACTTC
12	TRBV10-3	-	few	TRBJ1-1	CAIGRRDTEAFF	TGTGCCATCGGGAGGAGGGACACTGAAGCTTTCTTT
14	TRBV5-1	TRBD1	-	TRBJ1-1	CASSWDSRTTEAFF	TGCGCCAGCAGCTGGGACAGCCGAACCACTGAAGCTTTCTTT
14	TRBV15	-	-	TRBJ1-2	CATSRGPADYGYTF	TGTGCCACCAGCAGAGGACCGGCGGACTATGGCTACACCTTC
14	TRBV5-1	TRBD2	-	TRBJ2-7	CASSHTSAEYEQYF	TGCGCCAGCAGCCACACTAGCGCGGAGTACGAGCAGTACTTC
20	TRBV7-8	TRBD2	-	TRBJ2-7	CASSLERRGLAGGPVYEQYF	TGTGCCAGCAGCTTAGAGCGACGTGGACTAGCGGGAGGGCCGGTCTACGAGCAGTACTTC
15	TRBV6-5	-	-	TRBJ1-1	CASSYATGMGTEAFF	TGTGCCAGCAGTTACGCCACAGGGATGGGGACTGAAGCTTTCTTT
12	TRBV29-1	-	-	TRBJ2-7	CSVEGEAPEQYF	TGCAGCGTTGAAGGGGAGGCCCCCGAGCAGTACTTC
18	TRBV14	TRBD1	-	TRBJ2-1	CASSPGQGDYLTMDEQFF	TGTGCCAGCAGCCCGGGACAGGGGGATTACCTAACAATGGATGAGCAGTTCTTC
13	TRBV6-5	-	once	TRBJ2-7	CASSYSLFYEQYF	TGTGCCAGCAGTTACTCTTTATTCTACGAGCAGTACTTC
15	TRBV6-5	-	-	TRBJ2-7	CASRPRRAGIGEQYF	TGTGCCAGCAGGCCCCGACGGGCAGGGATTGGCGAGCAGTACTTC
16	TRBV5-1	TRBD2	once	TRBJ2-1	CASSLPGLAGAGEQFF	TGCGCCAGCAGTCTACCGGGACTAGCGGGAGCAGGCGAGCAGTTCTTC
16	TRBV11-2	TRBD1	few	TRBJ1-6	CASSLVSTGGYSPLHF	TGTGCCAGCAGCTTAGTATCGACAGGGGGTTATTCACCCCTCCACTTT
16	TRBV4-1	TRBD2	-	TRBJ2-3	CASSQGTSGDTDTQYF	TGCGCCAGCAGCCAGGGGACTAGCGGGGACACAGATACGCAGTATTTT
15	TRBV7-6	-	-	TRBJ1-1	CASSLELGSGTEAFF	TGTGCCAGCAGCTTGGAGTTGGGGAGCGGAACTGAAGCTTTCTTT
14	TRBV18	TRBD1	-	TRBJ2-2	CASSPDRGTGELFF	TGTGCCAGCTCACCGGACAGGGGGACCGGGGAGCTGTTTTTT
12	TRBV27	TRBD1	-	TRBJ1-1	CASSFLQGRAFF	TGTGCCAGCAGTTTTTTACAGGGGCGCGCTTTCTTT
14	TRBV7-2	TRBD1	-	TRBJ1-6	CASSSQGAWSPLHF	TGTGCCAGCAGTTCCCAGGGGGCATGGTCACCCCTCCACTTT
13	TRBV7-9	-	-	TRBJ1-6	CASSLRGESPLHF	TGTGCCAGCAGCTTACGGGGGGAGTCACCCCTCCACTTT
14	TRBV19	-	-	TRBJ1-1	CASSIVQGWTEAFF	TGTGCCAGTAGTATAGTACAGGGTTGGACTGAAGCTTTCTTT
13	TRBV6-5	-	-	TRBJ1-3	CASSYGTGNTIYF	TGTGCCAGCAGTTACGGGACAGGAAACACCATATATTTT
13	TRBV13	-	-	TRBJ2-3	CASSPRGTDTQYF	TGTGCCAGCAGCCCCCGAGGGACAGATACGCAGTATTTT
13	TRBV7-8	-	-	TRBJ2-7	CASTWDFSYEQYF	TGTGCCAGCACTTGGGACTTCTCCTACGAGCAGTACTTC
13	TRBV18	-	-	TRBJ1-5	CASSPNRDQPQHF	TGTGCCAGCTCACCAAACAGGGATCAGCCCCAGCATTTT
15	TRBV18	TRBD2	-	TRBJ2-1	CASSPPSGRTNEQFF	TGTGCCAGCTCACCACCGTCCGGGAGGACCAATGAGCAGTTCTTC